This T cell receptor (beta chain) was found in a study of beta chain features in type 1 diabetes. Study context: Age and gender were similar between patients and healthy donors, as were cell yields. Study findings and constraints: In comparison with healthy donors, patients had naive, central memory and Treg TCRB repertoires that appeared more similar. Within each of all four CD4+ subsets, Type 1 diabetes patients had TCRB CDR3s that were moderately but significantly shorter.

A note on this clone: Its antigen remains unknown.

There are 16 residues in the CDR3. The germline CDR1 and CDR2 sequences are LNHNV and YYDKDF (reference sequence). V gave up 1 base and J gave up 9 bases, with 19 bases separating them. Expressed TCRB transcripts were sequenced after all isolated RNA was converted to cDNA. The table came from immunoSEQ multiplex PCR; TCRdb's copy has only in-frame clones and leaves some out. The sample shows under 400,000 clones, about 15% of them seen only once. The sequence was obtained from a man aged 25-45 years in good health. The rearrangement links TRBV15 to TRBJ1-5; TRBD1 is a possible D gene (5 bases). The sequencing sample was made of central memory CD4+ T cells from blood. CDR3 DNA: TGTGCCACCAGCAGAGGGCTTGGCGAGGGGCTAGGGCCCCAGCATTTT. Protein: CATSRGLGEGLGPQHF.